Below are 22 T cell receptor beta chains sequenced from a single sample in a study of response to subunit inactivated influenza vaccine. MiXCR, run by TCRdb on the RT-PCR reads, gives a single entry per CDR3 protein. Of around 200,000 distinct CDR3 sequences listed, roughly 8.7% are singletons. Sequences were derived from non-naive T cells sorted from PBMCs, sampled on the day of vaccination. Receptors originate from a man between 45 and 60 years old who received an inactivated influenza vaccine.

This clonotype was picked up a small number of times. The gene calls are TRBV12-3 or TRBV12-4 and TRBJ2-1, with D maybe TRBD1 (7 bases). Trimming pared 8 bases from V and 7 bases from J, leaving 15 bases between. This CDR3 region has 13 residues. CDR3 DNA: TGTGCCAGCTCAGGGGGGACCGTAAATGAGCAGTTCTTC. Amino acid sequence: CASSGGTVNEQFF.

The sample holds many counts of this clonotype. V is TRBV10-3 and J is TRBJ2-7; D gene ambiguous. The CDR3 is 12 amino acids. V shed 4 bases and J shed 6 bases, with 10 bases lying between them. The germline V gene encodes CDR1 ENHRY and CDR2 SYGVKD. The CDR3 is CAISARSTEQYF. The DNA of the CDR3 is TGTGCCATCAGTGCCCGTTCTACCGAGCAGTACTTC.

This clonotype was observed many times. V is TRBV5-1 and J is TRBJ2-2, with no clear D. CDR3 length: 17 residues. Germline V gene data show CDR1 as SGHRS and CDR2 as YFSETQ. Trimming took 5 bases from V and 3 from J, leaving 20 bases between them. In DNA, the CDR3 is TGCGCCAGCAGTCCCGTTTATTCCAATGCTTACACCGGGGAGCTGTTTTTT. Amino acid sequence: CASSPVYSNAYTGELFF. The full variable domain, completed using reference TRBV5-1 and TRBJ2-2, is KAGVTQTPRYLIKTRGQQVTLSCSPISGHRSVSWYQQTPGQGLQFLFEYFSETQRNKGNFPGRFSGRQFSNSRSEMNVSTLELGDSALYLCASSPVYSNAYTGELFFGEGSRLTVL.

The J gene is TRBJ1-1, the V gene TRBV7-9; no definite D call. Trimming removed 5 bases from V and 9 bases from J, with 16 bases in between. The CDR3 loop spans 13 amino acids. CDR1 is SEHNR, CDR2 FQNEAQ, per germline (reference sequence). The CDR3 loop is CASSRADLGKAFF. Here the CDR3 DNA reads TGTGCCAGCAGCCGAGCGGATCTGGGGAAAGCTTTCTTT.

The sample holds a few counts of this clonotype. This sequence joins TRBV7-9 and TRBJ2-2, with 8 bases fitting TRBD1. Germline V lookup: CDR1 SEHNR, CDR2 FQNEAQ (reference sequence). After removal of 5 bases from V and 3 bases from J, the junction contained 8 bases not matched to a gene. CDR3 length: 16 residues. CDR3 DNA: TGTGCCAGCAGCCCAGGGGGCGGACAATACACCGGGGAGCTGTTTTTT. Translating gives CASSPGGGQYTGELFF.

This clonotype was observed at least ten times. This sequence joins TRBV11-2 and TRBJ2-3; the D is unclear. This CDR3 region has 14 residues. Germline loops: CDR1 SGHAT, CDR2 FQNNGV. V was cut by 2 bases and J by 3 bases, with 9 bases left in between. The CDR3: CASSLRLRTDTQYF. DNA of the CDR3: TGTGCCAGCAGCTTAAGGTTACGGACAGATACGCAGTATTTT.

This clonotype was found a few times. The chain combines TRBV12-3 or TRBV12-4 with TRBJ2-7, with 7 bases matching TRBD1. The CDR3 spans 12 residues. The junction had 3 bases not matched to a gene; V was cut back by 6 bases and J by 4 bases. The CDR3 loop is CASSVQGYEQYF. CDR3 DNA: TGTGCCAGCAGCGTACAGGGGTACGAGCAGTACTTC.

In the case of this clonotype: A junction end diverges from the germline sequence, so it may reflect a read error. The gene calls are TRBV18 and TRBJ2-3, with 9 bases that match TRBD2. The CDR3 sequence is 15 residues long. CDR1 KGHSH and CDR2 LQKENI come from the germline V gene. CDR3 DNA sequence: TGTGCCAGCTTACCAAGCCCTAGCGGGGTCAATACGCAGTATTTT. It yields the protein CASLPSPSGVNTQYF.

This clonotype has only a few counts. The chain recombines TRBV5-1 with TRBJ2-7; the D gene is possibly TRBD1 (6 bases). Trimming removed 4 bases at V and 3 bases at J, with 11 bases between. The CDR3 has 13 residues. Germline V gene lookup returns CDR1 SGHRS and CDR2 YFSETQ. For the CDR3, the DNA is TGCGCCAGCAGCGAAACAGGGAACTACGAGCAGTACTTC. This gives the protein CASSETGNYEQYF.

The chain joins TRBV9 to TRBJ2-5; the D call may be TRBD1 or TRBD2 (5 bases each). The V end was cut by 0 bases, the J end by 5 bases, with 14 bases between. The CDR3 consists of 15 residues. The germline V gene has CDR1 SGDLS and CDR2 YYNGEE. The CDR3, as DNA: TGTGCCAGCAGCGTAGTGGGGAGAGGGGAGGAGACCCAGTACTTC. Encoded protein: CASSVVGRGEETQYF.

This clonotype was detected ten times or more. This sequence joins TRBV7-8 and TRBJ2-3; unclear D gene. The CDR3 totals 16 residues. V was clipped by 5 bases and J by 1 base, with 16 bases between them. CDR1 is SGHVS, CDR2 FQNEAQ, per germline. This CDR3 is CASSPKTLSGTDTQYF. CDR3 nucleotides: TGTGCCAGCAGCCCTAAGACACTCTCCGGCACAGATACGCAGTATTTT. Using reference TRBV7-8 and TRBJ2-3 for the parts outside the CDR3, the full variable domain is GAGVSQSPRYKVAKRGQDVALRCDPISGHVSLFWYQQALGQGPEFLTYFQNEAQLDKSGLPSDRFFAERPEGSVSTLKIQRTQQEDSAVYLCASSPKTLSGTDTQYFGPGTRLTVL.

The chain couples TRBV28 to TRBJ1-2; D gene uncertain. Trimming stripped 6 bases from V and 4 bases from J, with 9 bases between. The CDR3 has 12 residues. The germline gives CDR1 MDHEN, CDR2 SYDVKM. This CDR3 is CASRKTRYGYTF. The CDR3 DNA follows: TGTGCCAGCAGAAAAACCCGCTATGGCTACACCTTC.

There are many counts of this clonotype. The CDR3 bases are TGTGCCAGCAGTCCTCCGAGCTTAGCCAAAAACATTCAGTACTTC. It specifies CASSPPSLAKNIQYF. The V call is TRBV28, the J call TRBJ2-4; D not resolved. The CDR3 is 15 residues long. CDR1 MDHEN and CDR2 SYDVKM come from the germline V gene. V gave up 5 bases and J gave up 0 bases, with 11 bases separating them.

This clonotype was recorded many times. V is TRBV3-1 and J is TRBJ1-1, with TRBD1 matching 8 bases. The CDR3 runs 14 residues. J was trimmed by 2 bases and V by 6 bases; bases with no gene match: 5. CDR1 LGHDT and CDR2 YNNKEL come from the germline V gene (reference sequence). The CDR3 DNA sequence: TGTGCCAGCAGTCCGGGACAGGCAAACACTGAAGCTTTCTTT. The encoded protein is CASSPGQANTEAFF.

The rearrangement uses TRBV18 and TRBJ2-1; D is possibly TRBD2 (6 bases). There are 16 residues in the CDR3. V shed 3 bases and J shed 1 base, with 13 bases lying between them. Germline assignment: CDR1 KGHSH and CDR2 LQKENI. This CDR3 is CASSPRDLTSYNEQFF. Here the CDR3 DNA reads TGTGCCAGCTCACCTCGGGACTTGACGTCCTACAATGAGCAGTTCTTC. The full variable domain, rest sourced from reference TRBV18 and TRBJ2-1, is NAGVMQNPRHLVRRRGQEARLRCSPMKGHSHVYWYRQLPEEGLKFMVYLQKENIIDESGMPKERFSAEFPKEGPSILRIQQVVRGDSAAYFCASSPRDLTSYNEQFFGPGTRLTVL.

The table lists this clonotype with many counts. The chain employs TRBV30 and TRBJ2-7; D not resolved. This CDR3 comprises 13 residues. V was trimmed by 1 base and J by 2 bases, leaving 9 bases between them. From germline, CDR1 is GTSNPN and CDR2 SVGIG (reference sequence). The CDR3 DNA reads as TGTGCCTGGAGTGATAAACTGGCCTACGAGCAGTACTTC. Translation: CAWSDKLAYEQYF.

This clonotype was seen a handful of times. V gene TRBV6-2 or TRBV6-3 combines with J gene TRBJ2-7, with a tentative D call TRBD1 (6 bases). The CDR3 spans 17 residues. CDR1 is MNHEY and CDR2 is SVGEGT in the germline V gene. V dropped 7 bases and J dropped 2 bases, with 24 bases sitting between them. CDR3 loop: CASNARRTGHQTYEQYF. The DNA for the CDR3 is TGTGCCAGCAACGCGCGGCGAACGGGACACCAGACCTACGAGCAGTACTTC.

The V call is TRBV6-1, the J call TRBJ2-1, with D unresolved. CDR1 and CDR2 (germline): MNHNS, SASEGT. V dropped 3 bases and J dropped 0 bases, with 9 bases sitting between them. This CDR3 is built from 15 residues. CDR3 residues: CASSEWWSSYNEQFF. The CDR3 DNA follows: TGTGCCAGCAGTGAGTGGTGGAGCTCCTACAATGAGCAGTTCTTC.

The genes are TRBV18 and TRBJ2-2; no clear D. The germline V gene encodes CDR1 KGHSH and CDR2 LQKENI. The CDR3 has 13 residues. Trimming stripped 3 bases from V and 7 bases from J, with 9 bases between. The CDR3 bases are TGTGCCAGCTCACCTAGACCTGGCGGGGAGCTGTTTTTT. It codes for CASSPRPGGELFF. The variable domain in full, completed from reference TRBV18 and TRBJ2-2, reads NAGVMQNPRHLVRRRGQEARLRCSPMKGHSHVYWYRQLPEEGLKFMVYLQKENIIDESGMPKERFSAEFPKEGPSILRIQQVVRGDSAAYFCASSPRPGGELFFGEGSRLTVL.

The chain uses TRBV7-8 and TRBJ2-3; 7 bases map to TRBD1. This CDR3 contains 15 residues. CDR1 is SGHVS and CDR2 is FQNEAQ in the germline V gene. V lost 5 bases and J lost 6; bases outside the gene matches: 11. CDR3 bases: TGTGCCAGCAGCCCCGACAGGGTGAGGGGGGATACGCAGTATTTT. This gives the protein CASSPDRVRGDTQYF.

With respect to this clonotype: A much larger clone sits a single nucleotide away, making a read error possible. The CDR3 sequence: CASSQGGRSYEQCF. CDR3 DNA: TGTGCCAGCAGCCAAGGGGGCAGGTCCTACGAGCAGTGCTTC. J is TRBJ2-7 and V is TRBV4-2, with TRBD1 as a possible D gene (5 bases). From germline, CDR1 is LGHNA and CDR2 YNFKEQ. This CDR3 is 14 amino acids long.

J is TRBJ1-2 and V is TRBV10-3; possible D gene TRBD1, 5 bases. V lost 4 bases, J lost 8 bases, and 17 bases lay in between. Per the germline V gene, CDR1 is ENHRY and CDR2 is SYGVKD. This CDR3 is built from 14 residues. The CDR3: CAISGGGSLSGYTF. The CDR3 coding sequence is TGTGCCATCAGTGGGGGGGGTAGCTTGTCCGGCTACACCTTC.